A single sample is the source of the 10 T cell receptor beta chains below, sequenced in a study of blood T cell repertoires in COVID-19. Clones were read by immunoSEQ multiplex PCR, and TCRdb kept only the in-frame ones, dropping some. The sample shows 150,000 or so clones, approximately 84% of them seen only once. The sample was peripheral blood. These receptors were collected from a woman of 80 years or more with acute or convalescent COVID-19.

This clone came up a few times. The chain uses TRBV2 and TRBJ2-5, with D unclear. The V gene's germline CDR1 is SNHLY and CDR2 FYNNEI. This CDR3 contains 13 residues. With 3 bases removed from V and 6 bases from J, the gap between germline ends came to 11 bases. The CDR3 spells CASSEIDEQTQYF. In DNA form, the CDR3 reads TGTGCCAGCAGTGAGATCGATGAGCAGACCCAGTACTTC.

The rearrangement joins TRBV14 to TRBJ2-7; D remains unclear. Germline-derived CDR1 and CDR2 are SGHDN and FVKESK. Trimming shortened V by 4 bases and J by 0 bases, and 4 bases separated the two germline ends. The CDR3 sequence is 12 residues long. CDR3 sequence reads: CASSLLSYEQYF. For the CDR3, the DNA is TGTGCCAGCAGCCTCCTCTCCTACGAGCAGTACTTC.

This clone was counted a single time. V usage is TRBV28 and J usage is TRBJ1-5; D is perhaps TRBD1 (6 bases). Deletions cut 7 bases from V and 3 bases from J, with 16 bases between. The CDR3 extends over 15 amino acids. CDR1 and CDR2 (germline): MDHEN, SYDVKM. The CDR3 loop is CASKSNRAYNQPQHF. DNA for the CDR3: TGTGCCAGCAAGTCGAACAGGGCCTACAATCAGCCCCAGCATTTT.

The V gene is TRBV5-1, the J gene TRBJ1-1; the D gene is possibly TRBD1 (6 bases). Germline CDR1 SGHRS, CDR2 YFSETQ. This CDR3 has 16 amino acids. Trimming stripped 2 bases from V and 2 bases from J, with 16 bases between. This chain's CDR3 is CASSFVQGGINTEAFF. CDR3 DNA: TGCGCCAGCAGCTTCGTACAGGGAGGGATTAACACTGAAGCTTTCTTT.

On this clone itself: The sample carries other DNA sequences with the same CDR3. Here the CDR3 DNA reads TGCGCCAGCAGCTGGGACAGCTACAATGAGCAGTTCTTC. The encoded protein is CASSWDSYNEQFF. The chain combines TRBV5-1 with TRBJ2-1; 7 bases agree with TRBD1. This CDR3 is 13 amino acids long. With 3 bases clipped from V and 3 bases from J, the junction kept 0 bases outside the gene matches. The V gene's germline CDR1 is SGHRS and CDR2 YFSETQ.

The chain couples TRBV6-1 to TRBJ2-4, with 7 bases aligning to TRBD2. This CDR3 is 14 amino acids long. The V and J ends lost 1 base and 7 bases, in that order; junction bases with no gene match: 4. Germline CDR1 and CDR2: MNHNS and SASEGT. Written as DNA, the CDR3 is TGTGCCAGCAGTGAAGGGGGGGGATTCAACATTCAGTACTTC. Protein product: CASSEGGGFNIQYF.

This chain uses TRBV7-6 with TRBJ2-1, with D uncertain. Germline V gene lookup returns CDR1 SGHVS and CDR2 FNYEAQ. The CDR3 covers 16 residues. With 0 bases removed from V and 6 bases from J, the gap between germline ends came to 15 bases. This chain's CDR3 is CASSLATGSKSNEQFF. The CDR3 bases are TGTGCCAGCAGCTTAGCGACCGGGTCAAAGAGCAATGAGCAGTTCTTC.

This clone was seen only a few times. V is TRBV27 and J is TRBJ1-1; 8 bases align to TRBD1. The CDR3 contains 17 residues. Trimming cost V 3 bases and J 1 base; bases outside gene matches: 10. Germline loops: CDR1 MNHEY, CDR2 SMNVEV (reference sequence). The CDR3 DNA sequence: TGTGCCAGCAGTTTTGGGACAGGAGGAATGCGGAACACTGAAGCTTTCTTT. This codes for CASSFGTGGMRNTEAFF.

The rearrangement joins TRBV9 to TRBJ2-1; possible D gene TRBD2, 6 bases. Trimming took off 1 base at V and 5 bases at J, with 13 bases between the two ends. This CDR3 is built from 15 residues. CDR1 and CDR2 (germline): SGDLS, YYNGEE. CDR3 residues: CASSVPPGVDNEQFF. The CDR3 DNA follows: TGTGCCAGCAGCGTACCCCCGGGGGTGGACAATGAGCAGTTCTTC.

This sequence joins TRBV29-1 and TRBJ1-1, with D uncertain. The CDR3 is 12 residues long. V was pared by 6 bases and J by 6 bases, with 14 bases between. Germline V gives CDR1 SQVTM, CDR2 ANQGSEA. The CDR3 region has the DNA TGCAGCGTAGCAGATCGGCGGGCTGAAGCTTTCTTT. The encoded protein is CSVADRRAEAFF.